Below, one T cell receptor (beta chain) is given with its context. CDR3 length: 13 residues. The germline V gene encodes CDR1 SGHRS and CDR2 YFSETQ. The V and J ends lost 6 bases and 9 bases respectively, with 13 bases between them. In the original analysis: From reference gene primer amplification, estimates of nucleated cell counts were derived. Sequenced by immunoSEQ multiplex PCR; TCRdb stores in-frame clones only, minus some. V and J calls plus clone size are reproduced from that table; the DNA served to infer D and trimming. The table shows about 140,000 clones, with over 60% occurring only once. The data stem from a study of blood T cell repertoires in COVID-19. Study details: The United States, Italy and Spain were the sources of the acute and convalescent COVID-19 samples. Sources were T cells, B-cell-depleted T cells, or PBMCs; the material itself was cDNA or gDNA.

Sequenced: peripheral blood. This TCR came from a man older than 75 with acute or convalescent COVID-19. The V and J genes are TRBV5-1 and TRBJ1-6; possibly TRBD1 for D (6 bases). Written as DNA, the CDR3 is TGCGCCAGCACCACAGGGTCCGGTTCACCCCTCCACTTT. Amino acids: CASTTGSGSPLHF.